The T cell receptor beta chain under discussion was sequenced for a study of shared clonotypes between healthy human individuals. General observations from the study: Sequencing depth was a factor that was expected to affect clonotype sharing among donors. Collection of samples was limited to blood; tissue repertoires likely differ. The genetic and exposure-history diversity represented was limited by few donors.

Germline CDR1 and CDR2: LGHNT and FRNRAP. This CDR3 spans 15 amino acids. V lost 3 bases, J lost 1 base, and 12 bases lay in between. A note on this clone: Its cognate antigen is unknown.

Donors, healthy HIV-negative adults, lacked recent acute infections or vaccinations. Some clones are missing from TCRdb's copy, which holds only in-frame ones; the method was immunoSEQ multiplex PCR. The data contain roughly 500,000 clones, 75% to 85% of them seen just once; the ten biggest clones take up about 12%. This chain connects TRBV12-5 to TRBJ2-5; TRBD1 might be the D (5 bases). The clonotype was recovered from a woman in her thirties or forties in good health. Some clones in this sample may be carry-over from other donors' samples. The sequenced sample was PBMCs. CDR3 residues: CASGLAKGRQETQYF. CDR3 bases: TGTGCTAGTGGTTTAGCCAAGGGGCGCCAAGAGACCCAGTACTTC.